This TCR beta chain comes out of a study of blood T cell repertoires in COVID-19. Overall study: The United States, Italy and Spain supplied acute and convalescent COVID-19 samples.

The authors' processing: Researchers report that nucleated cell counts were estimated from reference gene primer amplification. TCRdb's table, derived via immunoSEQ multiplex PCR, lists solely in-frame clones and lacks some. V, J and clone size derive from that table, while D and trimming were established from the DNA sequence. This table holds just over 60,000 clones, roughly 80% found once. Germline V gene sequence: CDR1 SGHDT, CDR2 YYEEEE. With 2 bases removed from V and 3 bases from J, the gap between germline ends came to 12 bases. The CDR3 is made up of 14 amino acids. The sample was peripheral blood. This chain connects TRBV5-6 to TRBJ2-7; D is possibly TRBD2 (6 bases). The sequence was obtained from a man aged 60 to 75 with acute or convalescent COVID-19. In DNA, the CDR3 is TGTGCCAGCAGCTTTTTAGCGGCTTACTACGAGCAGTACTTC. Translated, it gives CASSFLAAYYEQYF.